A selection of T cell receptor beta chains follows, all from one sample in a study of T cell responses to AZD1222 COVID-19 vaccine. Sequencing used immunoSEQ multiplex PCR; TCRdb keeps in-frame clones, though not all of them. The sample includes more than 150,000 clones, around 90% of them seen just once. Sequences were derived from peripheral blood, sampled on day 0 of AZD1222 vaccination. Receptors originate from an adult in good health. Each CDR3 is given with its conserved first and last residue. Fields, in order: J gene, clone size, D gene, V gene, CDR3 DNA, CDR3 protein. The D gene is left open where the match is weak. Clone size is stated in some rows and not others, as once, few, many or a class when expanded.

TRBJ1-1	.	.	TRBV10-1	TGCGCCAGCAGGAGCTCGTTGAACACTGAAGCTTTCTTT	CASRSSLNTEAFF
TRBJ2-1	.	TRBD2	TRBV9	TGTGCCAGCAGCTCTAGCGGGAGTTACAATGAGCAGTTCTTC	CASSSSGSYNEQFF
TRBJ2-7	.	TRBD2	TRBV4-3	TGCGCCAGCAGCCAAGAGACCGGGACTAGGTTGTACGAGCAGTACTTC	CASSQETGTRLYEQYF
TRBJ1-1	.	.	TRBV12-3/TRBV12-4	TGTGCCAGTAGGGTCGGTGGTCCTACTGAAGCTTTCTTT	CASRVGGPTEAFF
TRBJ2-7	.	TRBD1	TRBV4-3	TGCGCCAGCAGCCACGGGACAGGGGAACCCTACGAGCAGTACTTC	CASSHGTGEPYEQYF
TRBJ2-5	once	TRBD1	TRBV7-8	TGTGCCAGCAGCCCCCAGGGGGCGGAGGAGACCCAGTACTTC	CASSPQGAEETQYF
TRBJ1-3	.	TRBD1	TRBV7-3	TGTGCCAGCAGCCAGGCAGGGGGAATAGGAAACACCATATATTTT	CASSQAGGIGNTIYF
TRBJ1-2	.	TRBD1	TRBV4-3	TGCGCCAGCAGCCAGGAACTCTCGGGACAGGGTATGGGCTACACCTTC	CASSQELSGQGMGYTF
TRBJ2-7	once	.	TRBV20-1	TGCAGTGCTACGCCTTCGTCCGAGCAGTACTTC	CSATPSSEQYF
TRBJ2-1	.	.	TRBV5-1	TGCGCCAGCAGCTTGGGTCGGCTTGGGGACAATGAGCAGTTCTTC	CASSLGRLGDNEQFF
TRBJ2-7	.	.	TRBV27	TGTGCCAGCAGAACCAGGACGGCTTACGAGCAGTACTTC	CASRTRTAYEQYF
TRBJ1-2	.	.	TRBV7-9	TGTGCCAGCAGCTTACTTCGGGGGGCTAACTATGGCTACACCTTC	CASSLLRGANYGYTF
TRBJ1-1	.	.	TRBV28	TGTGCCAGCAGACGAAGGCCCGGGGAGTTAAACACTGAAGCTTTCTTT	CASRRRPGELNTEAFF
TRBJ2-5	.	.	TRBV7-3	TGTGCCAGCAGCCGGGGGAGTGGAGAGACCCAGTACTTC	CASSRGSGETQYF
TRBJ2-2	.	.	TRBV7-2	TGTGCCAGCAGCTTAGTGCTACCCAAAAACACCGGGGAGCTGTTTTTT	CASSLVLPKNTGELFF
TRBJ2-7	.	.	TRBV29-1	TGCAGCGTTGAAACTAGCAACGAAGCCACCAACTACGAGCAGTACTTC	CSVETSNEATNYEQYF
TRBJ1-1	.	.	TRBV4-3	TGCGCCAGCAGCCAAGAGGGGTGGAACACTGAAGCTTTCTTT	CASSQEGWNTEAFF
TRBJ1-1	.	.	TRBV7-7	TGTGCCAGCAGCTTAAATTCGAACACTGAAGCTTTCTTT	CASSLNSNTEAFF
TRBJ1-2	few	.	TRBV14	TGTGCCAGCAGCCCAGAGGTCGGGGGCTACACCTTC	CASSPEVGGYTF
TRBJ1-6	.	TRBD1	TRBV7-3	TGTGCCAGCAGCATGACAGGGGGAAGAAGTAATTCACCCCTCCACTTT	CASSMTGGRSNSPLHF
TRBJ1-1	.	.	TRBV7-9	TGTGCCAGCAGCAGTCGCGGGGTTTTTGGTGAAGCTTTCTTT	CASSSRGVFGEAFF
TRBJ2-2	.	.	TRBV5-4	TGTGCCAGCAGCTTGAGCGGGCGGGCCCGCACCGGGGAGCTGTTTTTT	CASSLSGRARTGELFF
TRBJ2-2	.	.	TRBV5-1	TGCGCCAGCAGCTTGGTGGGCAGGGACACCGGGGAGCTGTTTTTT	CASSLVGRDTGELFF
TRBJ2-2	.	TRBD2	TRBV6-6	TGTGCCAGCAGGGGTGGGACTAGCGGGGCCCCCAGGGAGCTGTTTTTT	CASRGGTSGAPRELFF
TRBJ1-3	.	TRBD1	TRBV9	TGTGCCAGCACCCCAATGGGGACAGGCCGCTCTGGAAACACCATATATTTT	CASTPMGTGRSGNTIYF
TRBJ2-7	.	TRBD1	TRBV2	TGTGCCAGCAGAGAATTTAGGACAGGGGGATCCTACGAGCAGTACTTC	CASREFRTGGSYEQYF
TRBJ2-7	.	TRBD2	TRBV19	TGTGCCAGTAATAAACGGATAGCGGGAGTCCACGAGCAGTACTTC	CASNKRIAGVHEQYF
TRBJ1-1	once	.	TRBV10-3	TGTGCCATCAGTGATCCGGGTTCGGGGGGTCTTAGGAACACTGAAGCTTTCTTT	CAISDPGSGGLRNTEAFF
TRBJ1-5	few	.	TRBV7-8	TGTGCCAGCAGGCAAGCAGGATCTAATCAGCCCCAGCATTTT	CASRQAGSNQPQHF
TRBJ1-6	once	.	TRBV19	TGTGCCAGTAGTATACAGGTGGGGGCCTTGGATTCACCCCTCCACTTT	CASSIQVGALDSPLHF
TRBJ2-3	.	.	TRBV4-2	TGTGCCAGCAGCCAAGAGTTGGGGGCGGCAGATACGCAGTATTTT	CASSQELGAADTQYF
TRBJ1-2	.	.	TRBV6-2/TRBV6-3	TGTGCCAGCAGCTTTAACAGGGAGATCTATGGCTACACCTTC	CASSFNREIYGYTF
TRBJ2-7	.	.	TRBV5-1	TGCGCCAGCAGCTTGACAGGGTTGGTCGGCGAGCAGTACTTC	CASSLTGLVGEQYF
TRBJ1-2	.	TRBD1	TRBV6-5	TGTGCCAGCAGTTACATTGACAGGGGGGGGTATGGCTACACCTTC	CASSYIDRGGYGYTF
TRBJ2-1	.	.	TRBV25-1	TGTGCCAGCAGTGAATACCGGCTTTTGAGCTCCTACAATGAGCAGTTCTTC	CASSEYRLLSSYNEQFF
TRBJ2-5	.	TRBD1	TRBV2	TGTGCCAGCAGTGACCGGACAGGGGGGGAGACCCAGTACTTC	CASSDRTGGETQYF
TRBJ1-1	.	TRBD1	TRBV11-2	TGTGCCAGCAGCTCACACGGAGGGACAGGTCGAGTGGAGGCTTTCTTT	CASSSHGGTGRVEAFF
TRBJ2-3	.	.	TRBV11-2	TGTGCCAGCAGCTTATACGTGGACCGTACGCAGTATTTT	CASSLYVDRTQYF
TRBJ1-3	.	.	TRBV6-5	TGTGCCAGCAGTCGCGACTATTCGGAAGACACCATATATTTT	CASSRDYSEDTIYF